This T cell receptor (beta chain) was observed in a study of CD8+ T cells in alopecia areata. On the study more broadly: The duration of tofacitinib was 6 to 18 months, with 6 months off drug afterward.

It was cDNA, reverse transcribed from extracted RNA, that served as the sequencing template. Clones were read by immunoSEQ multiplex PCR, and TCRdb kept only the in-frame ones, dropping some. The sample has 64,000 or so clones; around 42% are singletons. In this sample, this clone turned up a few times. V was cut by 11 bases and J by 1 base, with 17 bases left in between. This CDR3 has 14 amino acids. The V gene's germline CDR1 is LNHDA and CDR2 SQIVND (reference sequence). Treatment reported: oral pan-JAK inhibitor, 5-10 mg twice daily. Collected material from alopecia areata patients comprised lesional scalp punch biopsies and peripheral blood.

The sample consisted of CD8+ T cells sorted from blood, taken at roughly week 38, from a patient treated with tofacitinib. The clonotype was recovered from a human donor with alopecia areata. The chain combines TRBV19 with TRBJ1-1; the D gene is possibly TRBD1 (6 bases). As DNA, the CDR3 is TGTGCCGCAAGCGAGGGGGACGGGAACACTGAAGCTTTCTTT. This sequence encodes CAASEGDGNTEAFF.